The subject of this entry is one T cell receptor (beta chain). Antigen specificity is unknown. The data derive from a study of T cells in Graves' hyperthyroidism and ophthalmopathy. General study findings and limits: A model built on 13 V-J features separated ophthalmopathy from stable hyperthyroidism. Blood also held most thyroid clonotypes expanded beyond 0.001.

Aged 18 to 65, the patients had hyperthyroidism that was newly diagnosed and had lasted under 2 months. Blood dates from first hyperthyroidism diagnosis, before any ophthalmopathy symptoms. Amplified TCR beta CDR3 regions came from RNA transcripts. The HTBI primer set was used in a first-round RT-PCR of the TCR CDR3. MiXCR was run by TCRdb on the multiplex PCR reads, yielding one entry per CDR3 protein. In the table there are around 250,000 distinct CDR3 sequences, roughly 15% of which are singletons. The junction had 6 bases not matched to a gene; V was cut back by 5 bases and J by 7 bases. The germline gives CDR1 SQVTM, CDR2 ANQGSEA. The CDR3 has 13 amino acids.

What was sequenced was blood. This clonotype was obtained from a middle-aged woman with Graves' hyperthyroidism that later progressed to Graves' ophthalmopathy. The chain couples TRBV29-1 to TRBJ2-2; the match to TRBD2 covers 8 bases. The CDR3 nucleotides read TGCAGCGTTATTAGCGGGATCGTCGGGGAGCTGTTTTTT. Protein product: CSVISGIVGELFF.